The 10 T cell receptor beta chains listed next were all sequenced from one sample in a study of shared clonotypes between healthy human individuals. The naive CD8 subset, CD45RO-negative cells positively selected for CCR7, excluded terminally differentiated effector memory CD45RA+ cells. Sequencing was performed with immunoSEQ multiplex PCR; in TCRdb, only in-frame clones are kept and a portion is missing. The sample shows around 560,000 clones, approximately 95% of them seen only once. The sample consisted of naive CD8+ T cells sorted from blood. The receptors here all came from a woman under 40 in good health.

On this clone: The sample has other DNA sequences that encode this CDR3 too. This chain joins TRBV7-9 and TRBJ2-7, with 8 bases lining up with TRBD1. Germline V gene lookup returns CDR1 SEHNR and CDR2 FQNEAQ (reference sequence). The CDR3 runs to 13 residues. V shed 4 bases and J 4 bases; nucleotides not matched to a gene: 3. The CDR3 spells CASSSGGGYEQYF. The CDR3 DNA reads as TGTGCCAGCAGCTCAGGGGGCGGTTACGAGCAGTACTTC. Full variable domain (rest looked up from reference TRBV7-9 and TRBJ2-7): DTGVSQNPRHKITKRGQNVTFRCDPISEHNRLYWYRQTLGQGPEFLTYFQNEAQLEKSRLLSDRFSAERPKGSFSTLEIQRTEQGDSAMYLCASSSGGGYEQYFGPGTRLTVT.

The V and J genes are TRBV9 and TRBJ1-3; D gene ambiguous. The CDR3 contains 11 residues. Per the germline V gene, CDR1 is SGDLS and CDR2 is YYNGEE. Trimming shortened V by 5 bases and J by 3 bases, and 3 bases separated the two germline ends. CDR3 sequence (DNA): TGTGCCAGCAGTTTTGGAAACACCATATATTTT. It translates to CASSFGNTIYF.

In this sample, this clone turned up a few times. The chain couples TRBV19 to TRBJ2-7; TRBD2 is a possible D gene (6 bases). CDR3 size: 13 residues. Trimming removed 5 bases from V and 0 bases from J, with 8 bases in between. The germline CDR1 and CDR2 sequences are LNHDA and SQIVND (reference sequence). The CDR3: CASSGGSSYEQYF. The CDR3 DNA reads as TGTGCCAGTAGTGGGGGGAGCTCCTACGAGCAGTACTTC.

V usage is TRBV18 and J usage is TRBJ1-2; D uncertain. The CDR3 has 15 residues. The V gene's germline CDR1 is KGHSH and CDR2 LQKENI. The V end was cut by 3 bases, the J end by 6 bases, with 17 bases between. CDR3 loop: CASSPFPYRRDGYTF. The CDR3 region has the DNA TGTGCCAGCTCACCGTTTCCGTATCGGAGGGATGGCTACACCTTC. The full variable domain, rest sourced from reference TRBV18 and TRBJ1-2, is NAGVMQNPRHLVRRRGQEARLRCSPMKGHSHVYWYRQLPEEGLKFMVYLQKENIIDESGMPKERFSAEFPKEGPSILRIQQVVRGDSAAYFCASSPFPYRRDGYTFGSGTRLTVV.

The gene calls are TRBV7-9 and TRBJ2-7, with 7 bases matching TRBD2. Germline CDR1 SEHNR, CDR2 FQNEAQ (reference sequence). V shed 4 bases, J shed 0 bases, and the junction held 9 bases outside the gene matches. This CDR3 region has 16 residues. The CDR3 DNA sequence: TGTGCCAGCAGCTCCCTACTCAGCGGGAACTCCTACGAGCAGTACTTC. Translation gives CASSSLLSGNSYEQYF.

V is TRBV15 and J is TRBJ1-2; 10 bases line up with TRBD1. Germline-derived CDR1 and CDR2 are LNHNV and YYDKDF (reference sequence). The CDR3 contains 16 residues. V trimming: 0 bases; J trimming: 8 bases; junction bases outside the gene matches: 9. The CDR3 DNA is TGTGCCACCAGCAGAGATAGTATGGAGACAGGGGGCGGCTACACCTTC. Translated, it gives CATSRDSMETGGGYTF.

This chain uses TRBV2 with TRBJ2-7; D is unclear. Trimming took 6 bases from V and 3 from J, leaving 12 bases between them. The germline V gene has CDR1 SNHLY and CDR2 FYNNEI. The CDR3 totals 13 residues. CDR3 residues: CASRDGSVYEQYF. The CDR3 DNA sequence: TGTGCCAGCAGGGATGGATCCGTCTACGAGCAGTACTTC.

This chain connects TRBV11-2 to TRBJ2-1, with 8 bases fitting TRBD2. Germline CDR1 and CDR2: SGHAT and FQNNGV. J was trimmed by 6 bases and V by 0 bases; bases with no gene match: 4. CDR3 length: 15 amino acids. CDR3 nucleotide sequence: TGTGCCAGCAGCTTAGACCCAGCGGGAGTCAATGAGCAGTTCTTC. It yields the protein CASSLDPAGVNEQFF.

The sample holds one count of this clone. The CDR3 loop is CASSIQGTSYEQYF. As DNA, the CDR3 is TGTGCCAGCAGTATACAGGGGACCTCCTACGAGCAGTACTTC. The chain joins TRBV28 to TRBJ2-7; 7 positions match TRBD1. Trimming took 5 bases from V and 0 from J; bases not matched to a gene: 4. Germline CDR1 is MDHEN and CDR2 is SYDVKM. CDR3 size: 14 residues. Supplemented by reference TRBV28 and TRBJ2-7, the full variable domain reads DVKVTQSSRYLVKRTGEKVFLECVQDMDHENMFWYRQDPGLGLRLIYFSYDVKMKEKGDIPEGYSVSREKKERFSLILESASTNQTSMYLCASSIQGTSYEQYFGPGTRLTVT.

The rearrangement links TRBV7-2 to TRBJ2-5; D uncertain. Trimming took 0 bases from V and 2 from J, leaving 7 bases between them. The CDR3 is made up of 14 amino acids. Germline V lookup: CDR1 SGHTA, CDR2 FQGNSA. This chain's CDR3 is CASSLAYSQETQYF. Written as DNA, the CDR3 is TGTGCCAGCAGCTTAGCTTACTCACAAGAGACCCAGTACTTC.